This T cell receptor beta chain was captured in a study of spatial heterogeneity in lung cancer. Study details: Just over 70 TRACERx patients with early, untreated non-small cell lung cancer donated samples. The study sequenced follow-up PBMC samples when they were available, at a median of about two years after resection. For the average unique TCR and UMI combination, more than eight occurrences appeared in raw reads.

The time point denotes: blood at routine non-recurrence follow-up after resection. The sequenced material consisted of unsorted whole RNA from tumor, nontumor lung or frozen PBMC. This clonotype was counted at least ten times. The presence of a unique molecular identifier marked each TCR cDNA molecule. One entry per CDR3 protein results from TCRdb running MiXCR on the 5' RACE reads. The sample carries 50,000 to 60,000 distinct CDR3 sequences, 6.5% to 7.5% recorded once. This TCR came from a female donor with early-stage non-small cell lung cancer. Sequenced here: PBMCs, sampled at follow-up.

The CDR3 nucleotides are TGTGCCAGCAGCTTTCGGGACAGGGAAGGAGGTGGCTACACCTTC. This sequence encodes CASSFRDREGGGYTF. The V gene is TRBV7-9, the J gene TRBJ1-2; 9 bases line up with TRBD1. The trim removed 3 bases at V and 7 bases at J, leaving 9 bases unmatched. CDR3 length: 15 amino acids. Germline loops: CDR1 SEHNR, CDR2 FQNEAQ (reference sequence).